These 30 T cell receptor beta chains share one sample of origin, sequenced in a study of shared clonotypes between healthy human individuals. Produced via immunoSEQ multiplex PCR; TCRdb's table is partial and in-frame only. The sample lists around 510,000 clones; approximately 94% were seen once. Sequencing was performed on naive CD4+ T cells sorted from blood. As for subset: CD45RA+ positively selected. These receptors were collected from a young woman in good health.

This chain uses TRBV7-9 with TRBJ2-5; D not resolved. This CDR3 is 11 amino acids long. V lost 4 bases, J lost 5 bases, and 5 bases lay in between. The germline CDR1 and CDR2 sequences are SEHNR and FQNEAQ (reference sequence). CDR3 residues: CASSYEETQYF. DNA for the CDR3: TGTGCCAGCAGCTACGAGGAGACCCAGTACTTC.

The chain links TRBV18 to TRBJ2-5, with TRBD1 identical over 9 bases. CDR3 size: 13 residues. Looked up from germline, CDR1 is KGHSH and CDR2 is LQKENI. J lost 3 bases, V lost 4 bases, and 0 bases had no gene match. The CDR3 DNA is TGTGCCAGCTCACGACAGGGGGAAGAGACCCAGTACTTC. Translating it yields CASSRQGEETQYF.

The CDR3 here is CASSFGEFTQYF. CDR3 nucleotide sequence: TGTGCCAGCAGCTTCGGCGAATTTACGCAGTATTTT. The chain links TRBV7-2 to TRBJ2-3, with no clear D. This CDR3 has 12 residues. The V gene's germline CDR1 is SGHTA and CDR2 FQGNSA. V was clipped by 3 bases and J by 8 bases, with 9 bases between them.

The rearrangement links TRBV4-1 to TRBJ2-3; the match to TRBD1 covers 7 bases. CDR1 and CDR2 from the germline V gene are MGHRA and YSYEKL. The CDR3 spans 15 residues. V lost 3 bases and J lost 7; bases outside the gene matches: 10. Written as DNA, the CDR3 is TGCGCCAGCAGCCACGGGACAGTTCGGCAGTATACGCAGTATTTT. This translates into CASSHGTVRQYTQYF.

V usage is TRBV6-5 and J usage is TRBJ2-1; no clear D gene. V was trimmed by 6 bases and J by 8 bases, leaving 20 bases between them. Germline CDR1 reads MNHEY; CDR2 reads SVGAGI. The CDR3 runs 15 residues. The CDR3 spells CASRSGSPVGHEQFF. The DNA for the CDR3 is TGTGCCAGCAGGTCCGGCTCCCCGGTCGGGCATGAGCAGTTCTTC.

This clone was counted once. This chain connects TRBV4-1 to TRBJ2-3; the match to TRBD2 covers 8 bases. This CDR3 is built from 16 residues. Germline V gene sequence: CDR1 MGHRA, CDR2 YSYEKL. After removal of 1 base from V and 2 bases from J, the junction contained 5 bases not matched to a gene. CDR3 loop: CASSQGTSGYTDTQYF. The CDR3 region has the DNA TGCGCCAGCAGCCAAGGTACTAGCGGTTACACAGATACGCAGTATTTT.

CDR3 nucleotides: TGTGCCAGCACCGAGACTAGCGGGTCCTACGAGCAGTACTTC. Translating it yields CASTETSGSYEQYF. V usage is TRBV6-5 and J usage is TRBJ2-7; 10 nucleotides align to TRBD2. The CDR3 is made up of 14 amino acids. V trimming: 7 bases; J trimming: 1 base; junction bases outside the gene matches: 4. The germline gives CDR1 MNHEY, CDR2 SVGAGI.

The V gene is TRBV30, the J gene TRBJ1-2; D is perhaps TRBD1 (6 bases). CDR3 size: 15 residues. Trimming stripped 2 bases from V and 7 bases from J, with 20 bases between. From germline, CDR1 is GTSNPN and CDR2 SVGIG (reference sequence). Written as DNA, the CDR3 is TGTGCCTGGAGTACACCGGGACCGCGGGGGGCTGGCTACACCTTC. Translating gives CAWSTPGPRGAGYTF.

In its sample, this clone was seen once. The V gene is TRBV28, the J gene TRBJ2-3; D might be TRBD1 (6 bases). With 3 bases removed from V and 6 bases from J, the gap between germline ends came to 16 bases. Germline loops: CDR1 MDHEN, CDR2 SYDVKM. This CDR3 has 15 residues. CDR3: CASSFSPGVPDTQYF. The CDR3 DNA sequence: TGTGCCAGCAGTTTTAGTCCAGGGGTCCCGGATACGCAGTATTTT.

This rearrangement joins TRBV11-1 to TRBJ1-2; TRBD1 is a possible D gene (6 bases). With 5 bases removed from V and 8 bases from J, the gap between germline ends came to 21 bases. CDR1 is SGHAT, CDR2 FQDESV, per germline (reference sequence). The CDR3 loop spans 15 amino acids. CDR3 sequence: CASSRRDTLLGGYTF. DNA of the CDR3: TGTGCCAGCAGCAGGAGGGACACCCTTTTAGGCGGCTACACCTTC.

V and J are TRBV6-1 and TRBJ2-5, with 9 bases fitting TRBD1. The CDR3 spans 14 residues. Losses at the gene ends were 8 bases for V and 5 bases for J; bases not matched to a gene: 9. CDR1 is MNHNS and CDR2 is SASEGT in the germline V gene. The CDR3 here is CASGGTGTRETQYF. CDR3 coding DNA: TGTGCCAGCGGGGGGACAGGGACGAGGGAGACCCAGTACTTC.

The chain has TRBV28 and TRBJ2-3; 8 nucleotides agree with TRBD2. Trimming at V came to 6 bases and at J to 1 base, leaving 6 bases not matched to a gene. CDR1 and CDR2 from the germline V gene are MDHEN and SYDVKM. The CDR3 is 15 amino acids. CDR3 amino acids: CASRSSGRGTDTQYF. For the CDR3, the DNA is TGTGCCAGCAGGTCCAGCGGGAGAGGCACAGATACGCAGTATTTT.

The rearrangement joins TRBV21-1 to TRBJ2-1. TRBV21-1 is listed as a pseudogene. This CDR3 spans 17 amino acids. The DNA of the CDR3 is TGTGCCAGCAGCAAAGATCGAGGACCGGACCCCTACAATGAGCAGTTCTTC. It yields the protein CASSKDRGPDPYNEQFF.

V usage is TRBV9 and J usage is TRBJ2-1, with TRBD1 matching 9 bases. Trimming at V came to 7 bases and at J to 8 bases, leaving 10 bases not matched to a gene. Germline CDR1 SGDLS, CDR2 YYNGEE. This CDR3 is 14 amino acids long. Here the CDR3 DNA reads TGTGCCAGCGGGCGAGGGACAGGGATCTATGAGCAGTTCTTC. Protein product: CASGRGTGIYEQFF.

This chain joins TRBV6-5 and TRBJ1-1; D is unresolved. The germline V gene has CDR1 MNHEY and CDR2 SVGAGI. This CDR3 is 13 amino acids long. V lost 6 bases, J lost 2 bases, and 10 bases lay in between. The CDR3 loop reads CASRRSTNTEAFF. CDR3 nucleotide sequence: TGTGCCAGCAGAAGGTCGACCAACACTGAAGCTTTCTTT.

The V and J genes are TRBV6-5 and TRBJ2-4; 10 nucleotides line up with TRBD1. J was trimmed by 8 bases and V by 6 bases; bases with no gene match: 4. Per the germline V gene, CDR1 is MNHEY and CDR2 is SVGAGI. This CDR3 has 13 amino acids. The CDR3 bases are TGTGCCAGCAGAACGACAGGGGGCGACATTCAGTACTTC. Amino acid sequence: CASRTTGGDIQYF.

V is TRBV6-5 and J is TRBJ2-5; D is unresolved. Germline-derived CDR1 and CDR2 are MNHEY and SVGAGI. Trimming pared 0 bases from V and 1 base from J, leaving 9 bases between. CDR3 length: 15 residues. Here the CDR3 reads CASSYSYRSQETQYF. CDR3 in DNA: TGTGCCAGCAGTTACTCTTACCGGTCCCAAGAGACCCAGTACTTC.

The rearrangement joins TRBV6-1 to TRBJ1-2, with D possibly matching TRBD1 (6 bases). The germline V gene encodes CDR1 MNHNS and CDR2 SASEGT. Deletions cut 10 bases from V and 4 bases from J, with 19 bases between. This CDR3 has 14 residues. CDR3 sequence: CATIRPGAFYGYTF. CDR3 bases: TGTGCCACCATTCGGCCGGGGGCCTTCTATGGCTACACCTTC.

The rearrangement uses TRBV6-1 and TRBJ2-7; D is perhaps TRBD2 (5 bases). Looked up from germline, CDR1 is MNHNS and CDR2 is SASEGT. V was clipped by 3 bases and J by 3 bases, with 9 bases between them. CDR3 length: 13 amino acids. CDR3 protein: CASSDSSFYEQYF. The CDR3 DNA is TGTGCCAGCAGTGACTCTAGCTTCTACGAGCAGTACTTC.

The J gene is TRBJ1-5, the V gene TRBV2; TRBD1 is a possible D gene (6 bases). Germline CDR1 reads SNHLY; CDR2 reads FYNNEI. The CDR3 covers 14 residues. V lost 8 bases and J lost 0, with 11 bases in between. The CDR3 is CASAGTYSNQPQHF. DNA for the CDR3: TGTGCCAGCGCAGGGACATATAGCAATCAGCCCCAGCATTTT.

This chain joins TRBV6-5 and TRBJ1-2; tentatively, D is TRBD1 (6 bases). The V end lost 6 bases, the J end lost 4 bases, and 12 bases lay between the germline ends. The germline V gene encodes CDR1 MNHEY and CDR2 SVGAGI. CDR3 length equals 13 residues. This chain's CDR3 is CASSSDRSYGYTF. Written as DNA, the CDR3 is TGTGCCAGCAGCTCAGACAGGAGCTATGGCTACACCTTC.

This chain joins TRBV28 and TRBJ2-1, with TRBD2 matching over 8 bases. The CDR3 totals 14 residues. Germline values: CDR1 MDHEN, CDR2 SYDVKM. Unmatched junction bases numbered 6, after V lost 2 bases and J lost 9 bases. The CDR3 region has the DNA TGTGCCAGCAGTTTAGGCCAGCGGGAGCTTGAGCAGTTCTTC. Protein sequence: CASSLGQRELEQFF.

The chain recombines TRBV7-9 with TRBJ2-3; 8 bases are a match to TRBD2. The CDR3 runs to 15 residues. Per the germline V gene, CDR1 is SEHNR and CDR2 is FQNEAQ (reference sequence). J was trimmed by 2 bases and V by 3 bases; bases with no gene match: 4. CDR3 sequence reads: CASSFSGTATDTQYF. Written as DNA, the CDR3 is TGTGCCAGCAGCTTTAGCGGGACCGCCACAGATACGCAGTATTTT.

The rearrangement links TRBV5-1 to TRBJ2-1; 7 bases match TRBD1. The CDR3 runs to 15 residues. Losses at the gene ends were 3 bases for V and 6 bases for J; bases not matched to a gene: 9. Germline-derived CDR1 and CDR2 are SGHRS and YFSETQ. The chain's CDR3 is CASSSGQWGSNEQFF. Here the CDR3 DNA reads TGCGCCAGCAGCTCGGGACAGTGGGGGTCCAATGAGCAGTTCTTC.

The V call is TRBV19, the J call TRBJ2-1; TRBD2 aligns across 9 bases. V shed 6 bases and J 7 bases; nucleotides not matched to a gene: 7. Looked up from germline, CDR1 is LNHDA and CDR2 is SQIVND (reference sequence). The CDR3 has 14 amino acids. CDR3 residues: CASRKSSGINEQFF. CDR3 bases: TGTGCCAGTAGAAAGTCTAGCGGGATTAATGAGCAGTTCTTC.

Points on this clone: Additional DNA sequences in this sample encode the identical CDR3. V is TRBV5-1 and J is TRBJ2-3, with TRBD1 as a possible D gene (6 bases). Germline V gene lookup returns CDR1 SGHRS and CDR2 YFSETQ. V lost 4 bases to trimming and J lost 2 bases, with 11 bases between them. This CDR3 has 14 residues. CDR3 bases: TGCGCCAGCAGCCCAGGACAGAACACAGATACGCAGTATTTT. Translated, it gives CASSPGQNTDTQYF.

The chain has TRBV18 and TRBJ2-2; a possible D gene is TRBD1 (6 bases). CDR3 size: 14 residues. Looked up from germline, CDR1 is KGHSH and CDR2 is LQKENI. V dropped 3 bases and J dropped 6 bases, with 11 bases sitting between them. The CDR3 loop is CASSPTQGPGELFF. DNA of the CDR3: TGTGCCAGCTCACCGACGCAGGGGCCCGGGGAGCTGTTTTTT. The full variable domain, with the rest looked up from reference TRBV18 and TRBJ2-2, is NAGVMQNPRHLVRRRGQEARLRCSPMKGHSHVYWYRQLPEEGLKFMVYLQKENIIDESGMPKERFSAEFPKEGPSILRIQQVVRGDSAAYFCASSPTQGPGELFFGEGSRLTVL.

V usage is TRBV21-1 and J usage is TRBJ2-7; TRBD2 is taken as the D call from the table, unchecked against the DNA. TRBV21-1 has pseudogene status. The CDR3 is made up of 16 amino acids. CDR3 DNA sequence: TGTGCCAGCATCCATCCTGGGCTAGCGGGATCCTACGAGCAGTACTTC. It yields the protein CASIHPGLAGSYEQYF.

The chain is built from TRBV28 and TRBJ1-1; 7 positions match TRBD1. The J segment lost 5 bases and the V segment lost 6 bases, leaving 9 bases of the junction unmatched. Germline V lookup: CDR1 MDHEN, CDR2 SYDVKM. This CDR3 region has 14 residues. This chain's CDR3 is CASRTGIAWTEAFF. The CDR3 coding sequence is TGTGCCAGCAGGACAGGGATTGCGTGGACTGAAGCTTTCTTT.

V gene TRBV5-5 combines with J gene TRBJ1-2; D not resolved. The CDR3 length is 13 residues. The V end lost 0 bases, the J end lost 7 bases, and 10 bases lay between the germline ends. Germline values: CDR1 SGHKS, CDR2 YYEKEE (reference sequence). The CDR3 nucleotides read TGTGCCAGCAGCTTGGGAGGCCACTCTGGCTACACCTTC. It specifies CASSLGGHSGYTF.